This T cell receptor beta chain was captured by sequencing in a study of cytomegalovirus exposure and HLA in healthy donors. The CDR3 length is 13 residues. Germline V CDR1 and CDR2: SSHAT, FNYEAQ (reference sequence). About this clone: At one end the junction does not follow the germline gene, possibly because of a read error.

13 Jbeta primers and 60 Vbeta primers were used for the PCR. Repertoires were generated with immunoSEQ multiplex PCR, while TCRdb's copy carries only in-frame clones and drops some. Here the sample spans around 140,000 clones, nearly 10% being singletons. The sequenced material came from PBMCs. This sequence originates from a man aged 45-65 years in good health and CMV-seronegative. V usage is TRBV7-7 and J usage is TRBJ2-3; maybe TRBD1 (5 bases). CDR3 in DNA: TGTGCTAGCAGCCAGGTCTGGGCAGGGATGGAGTATTTT. As protein: CASSQVWAGMEYF. Full variable domain (missing parts from reference TRBV7-7 and TRBJ2-3): GAGVSQSPRYKVTKRGQDVTLRCDPISSHATLYWYQQALGQGPEFLTYFNYEAQPDKSGLPSDRFSAERPEGSISTLTIQRTEQRDSAMYRCASSQVWAGMEYFGPGTRLTVL.